This T cell receptor beta chain was profiled in a study of beta chain features in type 1 diabetes. Using CD45RO/CCR7/CD25/CD127/CD95/CD27, CD4+ naive, central memory, regulatory and stem cell-like memory cells were sorted. Purity exceeding 95% was reached by all sorted populations. To note about this clone: As yet, its antigen is unknown.

CDR3 length equals 13 residues. The V gene lost 0 bases and the J gene lost 6 bases, with 10 bases spanning the gap. Germline V gene lookup returns CDR1 SGHDT and CDR2 YYEEEE. Broader study findings: More deletions and fewer insertions at VDJ junctions were seen in type 1 diabetes patients. Relative to healthy donors, patients appeared to have naive, central memory and Treg TCRB repertoires that were more similar. Shortening that was moderate but significant affected the TCRB CDR3s of Type 1 diabetes patients in all four CD4+ subsets.

TCRB transcripts that were expressed got sequenced, as all of the isolated RNA had been reverse transcribed. This table comes from immunoSEQ multiplex PCR, and its TCRdb copy is limited to in-frame clones, with some not included. The sample records 600,000 to 700,000 clones, 12% being singletons. This chain connects TRBV5-6 to TRBJ2-7; D may be TRBD1 or TRBD2 (5 bases each). The clonotype was recovered from a man younger than 40 with type 1 diabetes. The sequencing sample was made of naive CD4+ T cells from blood. CDR3 residues: CASSLVGTGEQYF. The CDR3 region has the DNA TGTGCCAGCAGCTTGGTTGGGACGGGCGAGCAGTACTTC.